These 17 T cell receptor beta chains share one sample of origin, sequenced in a study of siplizumab effects on memory and regulatory T cells. TCRdb keeps only in-frame clones here, not all; method: immunoSEQ multiplex PCR. The table shows tens of thousands of clones, with around 79% occurring only once. Material: memory CD4+ T cells sorted from blood. Receptor source: a human donor in good health.

The CDR3 region is CASSLAPRGSSYNEQFF. CDR3 sequence (DNA): TGTGCCAGCAGCTTAGCGCCGCGGGGCAGCTCCTACAATGAGCAGTTCTTC. The genes are TRBV7-6 and TRBJ2-1; maybe TRBD2 (6 bases). CDR1 SGHVS and CDR2 FNYEAQ come from the germline V gene. The V and J ends lost 0 bases and 0 bases respectively, with 12 bases between them. The CDR3 is made up of 17 amino acids.

The chain recombines TRBV7-9 with TRBJ2-1, with 11 positions matching TRBD1. The germline gives CDR1 SEHNR, CDR2 FQNEAQ (reference sequence). The CDR3 runs to 16 residues. The ends lost 1 base at V and 8 bases at J; junction bases unmatched: 7. The CDR3 nucleotides are TGTGCCAGCAGCTTAGTGTGGACAGGGGGCATAGATGAGCAGTTCTTC. The encoded protein is CASSLVWTGGIDEQFF.

This clone was found a few times. This sequence joins TRBV7-9 and TRBJ1-1, with D unresolved. This CDR3 contains 14 residues. Trimming removed 5 bases at V and 7 bases at J, with 17 bases between. Germline CDR1 SEHNR, CDR2 FQNEAQ (reference sequence). Here the CDR3 DNA reads TGTGCCAGCAGCCTACCATCCGGCCTAATTGAAGCTTTCTTT. Encoded protein: CASSLPSGLIEAFF.

This sequence joins TRBV7-3 and TRBJ1-3, with 8 bases that match TRBD1. The V gene's germline CDR1 is SGHTA and CDR2 FQGTGA. CDR3 length equals 15 residues. The J segment lost 3 bases and the V segment lost 5 bases, leaving 6 bases of the junction unmatched. DNA of the CDR3: TGTGCCAGCAGCCCTACAGGGGGTTATGGAAACACCATATATTTT. This codes for CASSPTGGYGNTIYF.

The V and J genes are TRBV27 and TRBJ2-7; 7 bases are a match to TRBD1. Germline trimming cut 6 bases from V and 1 base from J; bases unmatched to any gene: 9. CDR3 length: 15 amino acids. The germline V gene encodes CDR1 MNHEY and CDR2 SMNVEV (reference sequence). Written as DNA, the CDR3 is TGTGCCAGCAGGACGTCGGGACAGACTTCCTACGAGCAGTACTTC. This sequence encodes CASRTSGQTSYEQYF.

The gene calls are TRBV18 and TRBJ1-2; D gene uncertain. The CDR3 consists of 14 residues. The germline V gene has CDR1 KGHSH and CDR2 LQKENI. V was shortened by 6 bases and J by 4 bases, with 15 bases between the two germline ends. The CDR3 loop reads CASSPTYPGYGYTF. The CDR3 nucleotides are TGTGCCAGCTCCCCGACATACCCAGGCTATGGCTACACCTTC.

The chain uses TRBV6-5 and TRBJ1-3; D unresolved. V was clipped by 6 bases and J by 0 bases, with 6 bases between them. The CDR3 runs 13 residues. Germline CDR1 is MNHEY and CDR2 is SVGAGI. The CDR3 sequence is CASRGYSGNTIYF. Written as DNA, the CDR3 is TGTGCCAGCAGGGGGTACTCTGGAAACACCATATATTTT.

The chain couples TRBV10-2 to TRBJ1-6, with D uncertain. The CDR3 runs to 16 residues. Per the germline V gene, CDR1 is WSHSY and CDR2 is SAAADI. V lost 0 bases and J 0 bases, leaving 6 bases between the germline ends. CDR3 protein: CASSESRSSYNSPLHF. CDR3 sequence (DNA): TGCGCCAGCAGTGAGTCCAGGAGCTCCTATAATTCACCCCTCCACTTT.

V gene TRBV4-1 combines with J gene TRBJ1-5; D is uncertain. The CDR3 contains 13 residues. V lost 1 base and J lost 3, with 4 bases in between. In germline, CDR1 is MGHRA, CDR2 YSYEKL. The CDR3 DNA reads TGCGCCAGCAGCCAAGTCTACAATCAGCCCCAGCATTTT. Translating gives CASSQVYNQPQHF.

There are a few counts of this clone. The V gene is TRBV4-2, the J gene TRBJ1-2; D uncertain. Germline CDR1 is LGHNA and CDR2 is YNFKEQ. V lost 0 bases to trimming and J lost 4 bases, with 3 bases between them. The length of the CDR3 is 12 residues. The chain's CDR3 is CASSQDVYGYTF. In DNA form, the CDR3 reads TGTGCCAGCAGCCAAGATGTCTATGGCTACACCTTC.

Ten or more counts support this clone. The V call is TRBV30, the J call TRBJ1-6; possible D gene TRBD1, 5 bases. V was trimmed by 0 bases and J by 10 bases, leaving 16 bases between them. Germline V gives CDR1 GTSNPN, CDR2 SVGIG (reference sequence). There are 15 residues in the CDR3. In DNA, the CDR3 is TGTGCCTGGAGTGTGGGGGTGGGAATTGGATCACCCCTCCACTTT. This encodes CAWSVGVGIGSPLHF.

There are a few counts of this clone. The rearrangement links TRBV7-2 to TRBJ2-2; 7 bases map to TRBD2. CDR3 length: 15 residues. V shed 5 bases, J shed 7 bases, and the junction held 10 bases outside the gene matches. From germline, CDR1 is SGHTA and CDR2 FQGNSA. DNA for the CDR3: TGTGCCAGCAGCCCCACCGGGGGGAGGGTCGGGGAGCTGTTTTTT. Protein sequence: CASSPTGGRVGELFF.

V and J are TRBV7-2 and TRBJ1-6; TRBD1 matches at 9 bases. With V trimmed by 2 bases and J by 8 bases, 4 bases remained unmatched. CDR3 length equals 15 residues. Germline lookup yields CDR1 SGHTA and CDR2 FQGNSA. CDR3 protein: CASSLFRQGDSPLHF. The CDR3 coding sequence is TGTGCCAGCAGCTTATTTAGACAGGGGGATTCACCCCTCCACTTT.

This clone was detected only a few times. The genes are TRBV6-6 and TRBJ2-1, with a weak D call TRBD1 (5 bases). Germline-derived CDR1 and CDR2 are MNHNY and SVGAGI (reference sequence). V lost 10 bases, J lost 7 bases, and 11 bases lay in between. The CDR3 is made up of 11 amino acids. In DNA form, the CDR3 reads TGTGCCACCGCAGGGTTAAATGAGCAGTTCTTC. Protein sequence: CATAGLNEQFF.

This clone was seen only once. The chain carries TRBV6-5 and TRBJ1-3; D is unclear. The CDR3 has 12 residues. Germline assignment: CDR1 MNHEY and CDR2 SVGAGI. V was clipped by 6 bases and J by 2 bases, with 5 bases between them. The CDR3 spells CASSGPGNTIYF. CDR3 coding DNA: TGTGCCAGCAGCGGACCTGGAAACACCATATATTTT.

The V gene is TRBV27, the J gene TRBJ1-6, with D hard to call. V was shortened by 7 bases and J by 6 bases, with 4 bases between the two germline ends. CDR1 is MNHEY, CDR2 SMNVEV, per germline (reference sequence). This CDR3 spans 11 amino acids. The CDR3 DNA reads as TGTGCCAGCACCGCTAATTCACCCCTCCACTTT. Translated: CASTANSPLHF.

The V gene is TRBV21-1, the J gene TRBJ2-7; the table's D call, TRBD2, has no DNA check behind it. TRBV21-1 is shown as a pseudogene. The CDR3 is 13 residues long. CDR3 coding DNA: TGTGCCAGCAGCAAGGGGGGGGCCTACGAGCAGTACTTC. Its translation: CASSKGGAYEQYF.